One and the same sample provided the 28 T cell receptor beta chains below, sequenced in a study of blood T cell repertoires in COVID-19. Some clones are missing from TCRdb's copy, which holds only in-frame ones; the method was immunoSEQ multiplex PCR. The sample includes hundreds of thousands of clones, approximately 85% of them seen just once. The sample consisted of peripheral blood. The receptors come from a man aged 50 to 60 with active or convalescent COVID-19.

The genes are TRBV3-1 (or the pseudogene TRBV3-2) and TRBJ2-5; maybe TRBD1 (6 bases). The CDR3 is 14 residues long. V lost 0 bases and J lost 7, with 12 bases in between. Germline V lookup: CDR1 LGHDT, CDR2 YNNKEL (reference sequence). CDR3 DNA: TGTGCCAGCAGCCAAGACTACCAAGGGGGGACCCAGTACTTC. It encodes CASSQDYQGGTQYF.

The chain uses TRBV5-1 and TRBJ2-5, with 7 bases fitting TRBD2. The germline gives CDR1 SGHRS, CDR2 YFSETQ. V gave up 2 bases and J gave up 5 bases; unmatched junction bases: 6. This CDR3 region has 14 residues. CDR3 DNA sequence: TGCGCCAGCAGCTTCGGACTAGAATCGGAGACCCAGTACTTC. Translating it yields CASSFGLESETQYF.

This chain links TRBV28 with TRBJ1-5, with TRBD1 identical over 7 bases. This CDR3 has 16 amino acids. CDR1 and CDR2 (germline): MDHEN, SYDVKM. V shed 1 base, J shed 2 bases, and the junction held 5 bases outside the gene matches. The CDR3 region is CASSLLRGRGNQPQHF. CDR3 sequence (DNA): TGTGCCAGCAGTTTATTGAGGGGGCGGGGCAATCAGCCCCAGCATTTT.

The chain combines TRBV10-3 with TRBJ2-2, with TRBD1 matching 7 bases. With V trimmed by 0 bases and J by 2 bases, 3 bases remained unmatched. There are 16 residues in the CDR3. In germline, CDR1 is ENHRY, CDR2 SYGVKD. CDR3: CAISESRQGNTGELFF. In DNA form, the CDR3 reads TGTGCCATCAGTGAGTCGAGACAGGGTAACACCGGGGAGCTGTTTTTT.

V is TRBV11-2 and J is TRBJ1-2; TRBD1 might be the D (5 bases). Germline values: CDR1 SGHAT, CDR2 FQNNGV. The CDR3 contains 13 residues. V lost 2 bases, J lost 5 bases, and 9 bases lay in between. The CDR3 coding sequence is TGTGCCAGCAGCTTAAGTCAGGGATATGGCTACACCTTC. It specifies CASSLSQGYGYTF.

The genes are TRBV27 and TRBJ2-7, with 10 bases aligning to TRBD1. The CDR3 sequence is 16 residues long. Germline trimming cut 4 bases from V and 0 bases from J; bases unmatched to any gene: 6. Germline CDR1 is MNHEY and CDR2 is SMNVEV (reference sequence). The CDR3 protein is CASSSPGTGDSYEQYF. CDR3 nucleotides: TGTGCCAGCAGTTCCCCAGGGACAGGGGACTCCTACGAGCAGTACTTC.

CDR3 sequence: CASSIRQGGTMDYTF. CDR3 DNA: TGTGCCAGCAGTATACGACAGGGGGGGACCATGGACTACACCTTC. The chain has TRBV28 and TRBJ1-2; 9 positions agree with TRBD1. Losses at the gene ends were 5 bases for V and 10 bases for J; bases not matched to a gene: 14. The germline CDR1 and CDR2 sequences are MDHEN and SYDVKM. The length of the CDR3 is 15 residues.

This clone was found once. The chain uses TRBV5-1 and TRBJ1-4, with D maybe TRBD1 (5 bases). Germline V lookup: CDR1 SGHRS, CDR2 YFSETQ. Trimming shortened V by 5 bases and J by 4 bases, and 18 bases separated the two germline ends. The CDR3 extends over 16 amino acids. CDR3 loop: CASSQGNLTFNEKLFF. CDR3 coding DNA: TGCGCCAGCAGTCAGGGAAATCTAACTTTTAATGAAAAACTGTTTTTT.

The chain joins TRBV5-1 to TRBJ2-7, with 15 bases fitting TRBD2. Germline values: CDR1 SGHRS, CDR2 YFSETQ. This CDR3 is 16 amino acids long. V shed 4 bases and J 7 bases; nucleotides not matched to a gene: 9. CDR3 nucleotides: TGCGCCAGCAGCATGGGGACTAGCGGGAGGCTGTGGGAGCAGTACTTC. It encodes CASSMGTSGRLWEQYF.

The chain has TRBV25-1 and TRBJ2-1, with 7 bases matching TRBD1. This CDR3 has 16 residues. The V and J ends lost 4 bases and 5 bases, in that order; junction bases with no gene match: 11. Per the germline V gene, CDR1 is MGHDK and CDR2 is SYGVNS. The CDR3, as DNA: TGTGCCAGCAGTGGGACCGGGACAGAGGTGGACAATGAGCAGTTCTTC. This sequence encodes CASSGTGTEVDNEQFF.

The chain links TRBV6-5 to TRBJ2-7; 9 nucleotides match TRBD2. The germline V gene has CDR1 MNHEY and CDR2 SVGAGI. V lost 6 bases to trimming and J lost 7 bases; unmatched junction nucleotides: 13. The CDR3 loop spans 15 amino acids. The CDR3 sequence: CASRDGLAPSKEQYF. For the CDR3, the DNA is TGTGCCAGCAGGGACGGACTAGCGCCTAGTAAGGAGCAGTACTTC.

This clone has only one observation. The chain carries TRBV27 and TRBJ1-5, with D maybe TRBD1 (6 bases). The CDR3 sequence is 15 residues long. V was trimmed by 4 bases and J by 6 bases, leaving 16 bases between them. CDR1 and CDR2 from the germline V gene are MNHEY and SMNVEV (reference sequence). CDR3 sequence (DNA): TGTGCCAGCAGTTCAACAGGGTATGGATTTCAGCCCCAGCATTTT. This encodes CASSSTGYGFQPQHF.

This rearrangement joins TRBV15 to TRBJ1-4; D is unresolved. This CDR3 comprises 17 residues. From germline, CDR1 is LNHNV and CDR2 YYDKDF (reference sequence). The ends were cut back, 1 base at V and 0 bases at J, with 12 bases in the middle. CDR3 coding DNA: TGTGCCACCAGCAGAGTGAGCGGCCCTGCAACTAATGAAAAACTGTTTTTT. It translates to CATSRVSGPATNEKLFF.

This chain joins TRBV5-1 and TRBJ1-5; 8 nucleotides match TRBD1. J gave up 7 bases and V 3 bases, and 6 bases lay outside the gene matches. The CDR3 is made up of 14 amino acids. The V gene's germline CDR1 is SGHRS and CDR2 YFSETQ. The CDR3 reads CASSSGTGGQPQHF. CDR3 sequence (DNA): TGCGCCAGCAGCTCAGGGACAGGAGGACAGCCCCAGCATTTT.

V and J are TRBV5-1 and TRBJ2-3, with D perhaps TRBD2 (5 bases). The CDR3 has 15 residues. Trimming took 0 bases from V and 4 from J, leaving 12 bases between them. Germline CDR1 reads SGHRS; CDR2 reads YFSETQ. CDR3 nucleotide sequence: TGCGCCAGCAGCTTGGCCGTGGGAGTTCCAGATACGCAGTATTTT. As protein: CASSLAVGVPDTQYF. The whole variable domain, filled in from reference TRBV5-1 and TRBJ2-3, reads KAGVTQTPRYLIKTRGQQVTLSCSPISGHRSVSWYQQTPGQGLQFLFEYFSETQRNKGNFPGRFSGRQFSNSRSEMNVSTLELGDSALYLCASSLAVGVPDTQYFGPGTRLTVL.

This rearrangement joins TRBV19 to TRBJ1-1; 7 bases line up with TRBD1. CDR1 and CDR2 from the germline V gene are LNHDA and SQIVND (reference sequence). The CDR3 runs to 15 residues. J gave up 0 bases and V 10 bases, and 11 bases lay outside the gene matches. CDR3: CAIRDAGTVNTEAFF. As DNA, the CDR3 is TGTGCCATTAGGGATGCCGGGACAGTGAACACTGAAGCTTTCTTT.

The chain couples TRBV7-2 to TRBJ2-7, with 7 bases that match TRBD2. Germline CDR1 and CDR2: SGHTA and FQGNSA. Trimming at V came to 5 bases and at J to 7 bases, leaving 14 bases not matched to a gene. The CDR3 has 15 amino acids. CDR3 sequence: CASSPWTRDWEEQYF. DNA of the CDR3: TGTGCCAGCAGCCCCTGGACTAGGGATTGGGAAGAGCAGTACTTC.

CDR3 nucleotides: TGTGCCAGCAGCGGTTCCAGGGTCGACTACAATGAGCAGTTCTTC. Its protein product is CASSGSRVDYNEQFF. This chain joins TRBV9 and TRBJ2-1; weak D call: TRBD1 (5 bases). V lost 3 bases, J lost 3 bases, and 13 bases lay in between. Germline values: CDR1 SGDLS, CDR2 YYNGEE. CDR3 size: 15 residues.

The CDR3: CATLTSEPIGLLYGEQFF. The DNA for the CDR3 is TGTGCCACCCTGACTAGCGAACCTATCGGGTTGTTGTATGGTGAGCAGTTCTTC. The chain has TRBV28 and TRBJ2-1; 8 nucleotides align to TRBD2. The germline V gene encodes CDR1 MDHEN and CDR2 SYDVKM. The CDR3 length is 18 residues. The J segment lost 9 bases and the V segment lost 10 bases, leaving 26 bases of the junction unmatched.

This chain connects TRBV12-3 or TRBV12-4 to TRBJ2-2, with 8 bases lining up with TRBD1. Trimming at V came to 6 bases and at J to 5 bases, leaving 2 bases not matched to a gene. The CDR3 has 13 residues. The CDR3 spells CASRTGATGELFF. The CDR3 bases are TGTGCCAGCAGGACAGGGGCTACCGGGGAGCTGTTTTTT.

This CDR3 reads CASSSRRGQSSGNTIYF. The CDR3 DNA reads TGTGCCAGCAGCAGCCGACGGGGTCAGAGCTCTGGAAACACCATATATTTT. This chain joins TRBV21-1 and TRBJ1-3. TRBV21-1 is classified as a pseudogene. CDR3 length: 17 residues.

The chain carries TRBV2 and TRBJ1-2, with TRBD1 identical over 11 bases. The CDR3 loop spans 14 amino acids. Germline CDR1 and CDR2: SNHLY and FYNNEI. The V and J ends lost 8 bases and 6 bases, in that order; junction bases with no gene match: 8. The DNA for the CDR3 is TGTGCCAGCCTGGGACAGGGGGTGAAGGATGGCTACACCTTC. Its translation: CASLGQGVKDGYTF.

In its sample, this clone was seen once. The chain is built from TRBV6-5 and TRBJ2-2; 8 bases are a match to TRBD2. CDR1 is MNHEY and CDR2 is SVGAGI in the germline V gene. Losses at the gene ends were 6 bases for V and 6 bases for J; bases not matched to a gene: 9. The CDR3 sequence is 15 residues long. DNA of the CDR3: TGTGCCAGCAGCCCAAGCGGGAGTAGGGCCGGGGAGCTGTTTTTT. Translated, it gives CASSPSGSRAGELFF.

Regarding this clone: The same CDR3 also results from other DNA sequences found in this sample. The J gene is TRBJ1-5, the V gene TRBV4-1; perhaps TRBD1 as D (5 bases). This CDR3 region has 13 residues. From germline, CDR1 is MGHRA and CDR2 YSYEKL. Between the trimmed V and J ends, which lost 1 base and 4 bases, there was a span of 5 bases. In DNA form, the CDR3 reads TGCGCCAGCAGCCAAGCAGGGAATCAGCCCCAGCATTTT. Amino acid sequence: CASSQAGNQPQHF.

The J gene is TRBJ2-2, the V gene TRBV6-6, with 9 bases fitting TRBD1. The germline V gene encodes CDR1 MNHNY and CDR2 SVGAGI (reference sequence). The V segment lost 0 bases and the J segment 4 bases; nucleotides outside the gene matches: 0. This CDR3 region has 15 residues. The DNA for the CDR3 is TGTGCCAGCAGTTACTCGGACAGGGGCACCGGGGAGCTGTTTTTT. Translation gives CASSYSDRGTGELFF.

V usage is TRBV3-1 (or the pseudogene TRBV3-2) and J usage is TRBJ1-5; 7 bases fit TRBD1. The CDR3 spans 15 residues. V gave up 2 bases and J gave up 6 bases; unmatched junction bases: 7. Germline CDR1 LGHDT, CDR2 YNNKEL (reference sequence). CDR3 amino acids: CASSQRGTVGQPQHF. CDR3 nucleotide sequence: TGTGCCAGCAGCCAAAGAGGGACAGTGGGTCAGCCCCAGCATTTT.

The V call is TRBV11-1, the J call TRBJ1-1; a possible D gene is TRBD1 (5 bases). The CDR3 contains 13 residues. Per the germline V gene, CDR1 is SGHAT and CDR2 is FQDESV (reference sequence). Trimming cost V 5 bases and J 0 bases, with 7 bases left between them. The CDR3 nucleotides read TGTGCCAGCAGCAGACAGATGAACACTGAAGCTTTCTTT. Translated, it gives CASSRQMNTEAFF.

CDR3 residues: CASSQTRLGGSGANVLTF. The CDR3 DNA reads TGTGCCAGCAGCCAAACCCGGTTGGGGGGTTCCGGGGCCAACGTCCTGACTTTC. The chain combines TRBV7-3 with TRBJ2-6, with TRBD2 as a possible D gene (6 bases). The CDR3 covers 18 residues. CDR1 and CDR2 from the germline V gene are SGHTA and FQGTGA. Trimming stripped 5 bases from V and 4 bases from J, with 21 bases between.